The 26 T cell receptor beta chains listed next were all sequenced from one sample in a study of CD8+ T cells in alopecia areata. Following RNA extraction, reverse transcription yielded cDNA that acted as the sequencing template. Measured with immunoSEQ multiplex PCR; TCRdb has only the in-frame clones, and not every one. The sample contains 180,000 or so clones, roughly 50% of which appear only once. Treatment indicated: oral pan-JAK inhibitor, 5-10 mg twice daily. The sample was CD4+ T cells sorted from blood, taken around week 55, from a patient treated with tofacitinib. The source of these receptors is a human donor with alopecia areata.

The chain recombines TRBV11-1 with TRBJ2-2; perhaps TRBD2 as D (6 bases). This CDR3 has 15 amino acids. Per germline, CDR1 SGHAT and CDR2 FQDESV (reference sequence). Between the trimmed V and J ends, which lost 5 bases and 6 bases, there was a span of 16 bases. The CDR3 protein is CASSHGAGMAGELFF. The DNA of the CDR3 is TGTGCCAGCAGCCACGGGGCGGGGATGGCCGGGGAGCTGTTTTTT.

The rearrangement links TRBV9 to TRBJ1-4; TRBD1 is a possible D gene (5 bases). This CDR3 region has 15 residues. Trimming pared 4 bases from V and 7 bases from J, leaving 17 bases between. Looked up from germline, CDR1 is SGDLS and CDR2 is YYNGEE. Here the CDR3 reads CASSPQVGEIEKLFF. In DNA form, the CDR3 reads TGTGCCAGCAGCCCCCAGGTGGGGGAGATTGAAAAACTGTTTTTT. The complete variable domain, with remaining parts taken from reference TRBV9 and TRBJ1-4, reads DSGVTQTPKHLITATGQRVTLRCSPRSGDLSVYWYQQSLDQGLQFLIQYYNGEERAKGNILERFSAQQFPDLHSELNLSSLELGDSALYFCASSPQVGEIEKLFFGSGTQLSVL.

This clone has more than one count but fewer than ten. The J gene is TRBJ2-3, the V gene TRBV7-2; TRBD2 aligns across 7 bases. The germline V gene encodes CDR1 SGHTA and CDR2 FQGNSA. This CDR3 is 14 amino acids long. J gave up 2 bases and V 5 bases, and 4 bases lay outside the gene matches. The CDR3 coding sequence is TGTGCCAGCAGCGAGACTAGCCCCACAGATACGCAGTATTTT. Translating gives CASSETSPTDTQYF.

Only a few counts were recorded for this clone. J is TRBJ1-5 and V is TRBV5-6, with unresolved D. The CDR3 is 12 amino acids. CDR1 is SGHDT, CDR2 YYEEEE, per germline. Trimming removed 6 bases at V and 0 bases at J, with 4 bases between. The CDR3 region has the DNA TGTGCCAGCACCATTAGCAATCAGCCCCAGCATTTT. Translation: CASTISNQPQHF.

The chain uses TRBV2 and TRBJ2-7; 10 bases map to TRBD1. The germline V gene has CDR1 SNHLY and CDR2 FYNNEI. The junction had 10 bases not matched to a gene; V was cut back by 7 bases and J by 4 bases. CDR3 length equals 15 residues. CDR3 sequence: CASTYRTGGWYEQYF. The CDR3 nucleotides read TGTGCCAGCACCTACAGGACAGGGGGATGGTACGAGCAGTACTTC.

This chain uses TRBV30 with TRBJ1-5, with TRBD1 matching 7 bases. Germline-derived CDR1 and CDR2 are GTSNPN and SVGIG (reference sequence). The CDR3 length is 14 residues. J was trimmed by 3 bases and V by 1 base; bases with no gene match: 3. Written as DNA, the CDR3 is TGTGCCTGGAGTGGGGGACAGTTCAATCAGCCCCAGCATTTT. It codes for CAWSGGQFNQPQHF. The full variable domain, its missing parts supplied by reference TRBV30 and TRBJ1-5, is SQTIHQWPATLVQPVGSPLSLECTVEGTSNPNLYWYRQAAGRGLQLLFYSVGIGQISSEVPQNLSASRPQDRQFILSSKKLLLSDSGFYLCAWSGGQFNQPQHFGDGTRLSIL.

The CDR3 DNA follows: TGTGCTAGTGGCTCCGGGGAGACCCAGTACTTC. This sequence encodes CASGSGETQYF. This chain uses TRBV12-5 with TRBJ2-5; D is undetermined. Germline-derived CDR1 and CDR2 are LGHNT and FRNRAP. Trimming left V 6 bases short and J 5 bases short, with 7 bases between. The CDR3 consists of 11 residues. The variable domain in full, with the rest retrieved from reference TRBV12-5 and TRBJ2-5, is DARVTQTPRHKVTEMGQEVTMRCQPILGHNTVFWYRQTMMQGLELLAYFRNRAPLDDSGMPKDRFSAEMPDATLATLKIQPSEPRDSAVYFCASGSGETQYFGPGTRLLVL.

This clone was detected only a few times. This chain connects TRBV25-1 to TRBJ2-1; D call uncertain. CDR1 MGHDK and CDR2 SYGVNS come from the germline V gene. V shed 6 bases and J shed 10 bases, with 10 bases lying between them. This CDR3 is built from 11 residues. The CDR3 loop is CASSGPLEQFF. In DNA form, the CDR3 reads TGTGCCAGCAGCGGACCCTTGGAGCAGTTCTTC.

The chain is built from TRBV29-1 and TRBJ2-5; 7 bases fit TRBD1. The better agreement between TRBJ2-7 and the DNA end casts doubt on the J call. Germline-derived CDR1 and CDR2 are SQVTM and ANQGSEA. The CDR3 runs 13 residues. CDR3 DNA sequence: TGCAGCGCAGCCAGGGACAGAGACTACGAGCAGTACTTC. Translating it yields CSAARDRDYEQYF.

The chain links TRBV6-1 to TRBJ2-1; 11 positions match TRBD2. Germline V gene data show CDR1 as MNHNS and CDR2 as SASEGT. V gave up 4 bases and J gave up 9 bases; unmatched junction bases: 17. This CDR3 comprises 18 residues. The CDR3 DNA sequence: TGTGCCAGCAGTGGACGAACTTTAGCGGGGGGGCGGCAGGGTGAGCAGTTCTTC. Its translation: CASSGRTLAGGRQGEQFF.

The J gene is TRBJ2-2, the V gene TRBV30; 9 nucleotides align to TRBD1. This CDR3 comprises 13 residues. Germline V gives CDR1 GTSNPN, CDR2 SVGIG (reference sequence). V shed 5 bases, J shed 7 bases, and the junction held 5 bases outside the gene matches. CDR3 in amino acids: CAWRDRASGELFF. Here the CDR3 DNA reads TGTGCCTGGCGGGACAGGGCGAGCGGGGAGCTGTTTTTT.

This chain uses TRBV2 with TRBJ2-5, with D possibly being TRBD1 (6 bases). The CDR3 runs 13 residues. Trimming took off 4 bases at V and 5 bases at J, with 11 bases between the two ends. The germline gives CDR1 SNHLY, CDR2 FYNNEI. This CDR3 is CASSVGGHETQYF. The CDR3 DNA is TGTGCCAGCAGTGTAGGGGGTCATGAGACCCAGTACTTC.

V usage is TRBV6-5 and J usage is TRBJ1-5; D ambiguous. Germline V gene data show CDR1 as MNHEY and CDR2 as SVGAGI. The V and J ends lost 5 bases and 6 bases respectively, with 11 bases between them. This CDR3 region has 13 residues. DNA for the CDR3: TGTGCCAGCAGTCCGATTGGTGGTCAGCCCCAGCATTTT. This gives the protein CASSPIGGQPQHF.

The chain carries TRBV11-3 and TRBJ2-1, with TRBD2 matching 9 bases. The CDR3 contains 15 residues. CDR1 SGHNT and CDR2 YENEEA come from the germline V gene. Trimming cost V 7 bases and J 2 bases; bases outside gene matches: 6. The CDR3 bases are TGTGCCAGCACCCTAAGCGGGGGGCCCTACAATGAGCAGTTCTTC. Translated: CASTLSGGPYNEQFF.

This clone was observed a few times. The J gene is TRBJ2-7, the V gene TRBV7-9, with D hard to call. The V gene's germline CDR1 is SEHNR and CDR2 FQNEAQ (reference sequence). Trimming stripped 3 bases from V and 2 bases from J, with 8 bases between. The CDR3 runs to 13 residues. The CDR3 DNA reads as TGTGCCAGCAGCTTGGCGTTAGCCTACGAGCAGTACTTC. Its translation: CASSLALAYEQYF. Full variable domain (outside the CDR3, taken from reference TRBV7-9 and TRBJ2-7): DTGVSQNPRHKITKRGQNVTFRCDPISEHNRLYWYRQTLGQGPEFLTYFQNEAQLEKSRLLSDRFSAERPKGSFSTLEIQRTEQGDSAMYLCASSLALAYEQYFGPGTRLTVT.

The chain employs TRBV5-4 and TRBJ2-5, with TRBD2 matching 12 bases. V dropped 5 bases and J dropped 5; count of bases not matched to a gene: 16. Per the germline V gene, CDR1 is SGHNT and CDR2 is YYREEE (reference sequence). CDR3 length: 18 amino acids. CDR3 DNA: TGTGCCAGCAGTAGTGGACTAGCGGGGATCCCCCGGTTTGAGACCCAGTACTTC. Translated: CASSSGLAGIPRFETQYF.

This rearrangement joins TRBV19 to TRBJ1-1, with TRBD1 matching over 11 bases. CDR1 and CDR2 from the germline V gene are LNHDA and SQIVND (reference sequence). Trimming took 5 bases from V and 1 from J; bases not matched to a gene: 6. CDR3 length equals 16 residues. The CDR3 nucleotides read TGTGCCAGTAGTCCCCGGGACAGGGGGAGGAACACTGAAGCTTTCTTT. Translating gives CASSPRDRGRNTEAFF.

This clone has a handful of counts. One end of the junction fails to match germline, which may point to a read error. V gene TRBV30 combines with J gene TRBJ1-5; D ambiguous. Looked up from germline, CDR1 is GTSNPN and CDR2 is SVGIG (reference sequence). This CDR3 is 18 amino acids long. The CDR3 protein is CARSVRYERSSNSQPQHF. The DNA of the CDR3 is TGTGCCCGGAGTGTACGATATGAACGGAGCAGCAATAGCCAGCCCCAGCATTTT.

The CDR3 here is CASSEAARGTQYF. The CDR3 DNA reads TGTGCCAGCAGTGAAGCGGCAAGGGGGACCCAGTACTTC. The chain employs TRBV2 and TRBJ2-5, with a tentative D call TRBD1 (5 bases). Trimming pared 0 bases from V and 7 bases from J, leaving 9 bases between. The CDR3 is made up of 13 amino acids. CDR1 SNHLY and CDR2 FYNNEI come from the germline V gene. The variable domain in full, with the rest retrieved from reference TRBV2 and TRBJ2-5, is EPEVTQTPSHQVTQMGQEVILRCVPISNHLYFYWYRQILGQKVEFLVSFYNNEISEKSEIFDDQFSVERPDGSNFTLKIRSTKLEDSAMYFCASSEAARGTQYFGPGTRLLVL.

CDR3 sequence: CASSKAGAGSTDTQYF. CDR3 nucleotides: TGTGCCAGCAGTAAGGCCGGGGCTGGGAGCACAGATACGCAGTATTTT. V is TRBV11-1 and J is TRBJ2-3; either TRBD1 or TRBD2 may fit D (5 bases each). Germline CDR1 and CDR2: SGHAT and FQDESV (reference sequence). CDR3 length: 16 residues. The V end lost 6 bases, the J end lost 0 bases, and 16 bases lay between the germline ends.

The rearrangement uses TRBV7-6 and TRBJ1-1; 7 positions match TRBD1. The CDR3 has 14 residues. V shed 5 bases and J 1 base; nucleotides not matched to a gene: 4. Per the germline V gene, CDR1 is SGHVS and CDR2 is FNYEAQ. CDR3 loop: CASSPGQTNTEAFF. DNA of the CDR3: TGTGCCAGCAGCCCGGGACAGACGAACACTGAAGCTTTCTTT.

The chain has TRBV6-6 and TRBJ1-2; D possibly corresponds to TRBD1 (6 bases). V lost 3 bases to trimming and J lost 4 bases, with 15 bases between them. Germline CDR1 MNHNY, CDR2 SVGAGI (reference sequence). The CDR3 runs to 15 residues. For the CDR3, the DNA is TGTGCCAGCAGTTATCCTAACAGGGACTCCTATGGCTACACCTTC. Protein sequence: CASSYPNRDSYGYTF.

This clone was found a few times. This chain connects TRBV9 to TRBJ2-5; the D gene is possibly TRBD2 (6 bases). The CDR3 is 15 residues long. From germline, CDR1 is SGDLS and CDR2 YYNGEE. The V and J ends lost 0 bases and 4 bases respectively, with 13 bases between them. The CDR3 coding sequence is TGTGCCAGCAGCGTAGAACGGGGGACTCGAGAGACCCAGTACTTC. The encoded protein is CASSVERGTRETQYF.

This clone was found a few times. This rearrangement joins TRBV14 to TRBJ1-4, with a possible D match to TRBD1 (6 bases). Germline loops: CDR1 SGHDN, CDR2 FVKESK. Trimming removed 4 bases at V and 6 bases at J, with 15 bases between. The CDR3 sequence is 15 residues long. CDR3 protein: CASSPTGTLDEKLFF. CDR3 sequence (DNA): TGTGCCAGCAGCCCGACAGGCACCTTAGATGAAAAACTGTTTTTT.

This clone occurred a few times. The chain carries TRBV7-9 and TRBJ2-5; the D is unclear. Germline CDR1 and CDR2: SEHNR and FQNEAQ (reference sequence). The CDR3 has 16 amino acids. V was trimmed by 4 bases and J by 1 base, leaving 16 bases between them. CDR3 sequence (DNA): TGTGCCAGCAGCTCCTACAGTCCGTGGGCCCAAGAGACCCAGTACTTC. This translates into CASSSYSPWAQETQYF.

The rearrangement links TRBV20-1 to TRBJ2-7; unclear D gene. The ends were cut back, 3 bases at V and 1 base at J, with 4 bases in the middle. The length of the CDR3 is 11 residues. Germline V lookup: CDR1 DFQATT, CDR2 SNEGSKA (reference sequence). Here the CDR3 reads CSASRSYEQYF. DNA for the CDR3: TGCAGTGCTAGTCGGTCCTACGAGCAGTACTTC.